The 16 T cell receptor beta chains in this list originate from one sample, sequenced in a study of blood T cell repertoires in COVID-19. This table comes from immunoSEQ multiplex PCR, and its TCRdb copy is limited to in-frame clones, with some not included. The repertoire holds over 200,000 clones, roughly 90% seen once, with around 6.5% in the top ten. Input material: peripheral blood. These receptors originate from a man aged 60 to 69 who had recovered from COVID-19.

The chain employs TRBV7-9 and TRBJ1-2, with 8 bases matching TRBD1. V trimming: 3 bases; J trimming: 7 bases; junction bases outside the gene matches: 7. The germline CDR1 and CDR2 sequences are SEHNR and FQNEAQ (reference sequence). CDR3 length: 14 amino acids. The CDR3 region has the DNA TGTGCCAGCAGCTTCGGACAGGGAGAGGGTGGCTACACCTTC. This encodes CASSFGQGEGGYTF. Combining the CDR3 with reference TRBV7-9 and TRBJ1-2 gives the whole variable domain DTGVSQNPRHKITKRGQNVTFRCDPISEHNRLYWYRQTLGQGPEFLTYFQNEAQLEKSRLLSDRFSAERPKGSFSTLEIQRTEQGDSAMYLCASSFGQGEGGYTFGSGTRLTVV.

This clone was recorded once. The V gene is TRBV29-1, the J gene TRBJ1-2, with 7 bases that match TRBD1. The germline gives CDR1 SQVTM, CDR2 ANQGSEA. This CDR3 region has 12 residues. The V gene end was trimmed by 4 bases and the J gene end by 3 bases; junction bases not matched to a gene: 2. This chain's CDR3 is CSVGQGDYGYTF. CDR3 DNA: TGCAGCGTTGGACAGGGTGACTATGGCTACACCTTC.

CDR3 protein: CASSRTRSYEQYF. CDR3 DNA: TGTGCCAGCAGCAGGACTAGGTCCTACGAGCAGTACTTC. The chain is built from TRBV7-6 and TRBJ2-7; 7 bases are shared with TRBD2. V shed 5 bases and J 1 base; nucleotides not matched to a gene: 2. The CDR3 sequence is 13 residues long. Germline V gene data show CDR1 as SGHVS and CDR2 as FNYEAQ.

This sequence joins TRBV19 and TRBJ2-1, with D perhaps TRBD1 (6 bases). The V end was cut by 6 bases, the J end by 0 bases, with 12 bases between. CDR3 length equals 15 residues. In germline, CDR1 is LNHDA, CDR2 SQIVND (reference sequence). The CDR3 is CASRRQAISYNEQFF. The CDR3 DNA follows: TGTGCCAGTAGACGACAGGCAATCTCCTACAATGAGCAGTTCTTC.

Details on this clone: The sample carries other DNA sequences with the same CDR3. This sequence joins TRBV27 and TRBJ2-2; D gene unclear. This CDR3 has 12 amino acids. From germline, CDR1 is MNHEY and CDR2 SMNVEV (reference sequence). With 5 bases removed from V and 1 base from J, the gap between germline ends came to 2 bases. CDR3 residues: CASSRNTGELFF. In DNA form, the CDR3 reads TGTGCCAGCAGTCGGAACACCGGGGAGCTGTTTTTT.

The chain recombines TRBV6-2 or TRBV6-3 with TRBJ1-4, with D unclear. Germline V gene data show CDR1 as MNHEY and CDR2 as SVGEGT. V lost 3 bases and J 3 bases, leaving 11 bases between the germline ends. CDR3 length equals 15 residues. CDR3 protein: CASSYGGAANEKLFF. CDR3 coding DNA: TGTGCCAGCAGTTATGGAGGTGCAGCTAATGAAAAACTGTTTTTT.

V gene TRBV7-2 combines with J gene TRBJ2-7; 10 nucleotides agree with TRBD2. Losses at the gene ends were 5 bases for V and 5 bases for J; bases not matched to a gene: 6. The CDR3 totals 14 residues. Germline V gene lookup returns CDR1 SGHTA and CDR2 FQGNSA. CDR3 residues: CASSITSGTDEQYF. The CDR3 DNA reads as TGTGCCAGCAGCATTACTAGCGGGACCGACGAGCAGTACTTC.

The chain combines TRBV27 with TRBJ1-5; 7 bases map to TRBD1. The CDR3 spans 15 residues. V gave up 4 bases and J gave up 5 bases; unmatched junction bases: 8. CDR1 is MNHEY and CDR2 is SMNVEV in the germline V gene (reference sequence). CDR3: CASSSDRVGDQPQHF. The CDR3 region has the DNA TGTGCCAGCAGTTCAGACAGGGTTGGGGATCAGCCCCAGCATTTT.

This clone was observed a single time. The rearrangement links TRBV25-1 to TRBJ1-1, with TRBD1 identical over 8 bases. V shed 2 bases and J 5 bases; nucleotides not matched to a gene: 1. CDR1 is MGHDK and CDR2 is SYGVNS in the germline V gene. This CDR3 comprises 13 residues. DNA for the CDR3: TGTGCCAGCAGTGAACACAGGGGGACTGAAGCTTTCTTT. Encoded protein: CASSEHRGTEAFF.

The table lists this clone with a few counts. The chain couples TRBV5-1 to TRBJ2-7; the D gene is possibly TRBD2 (6 bases). Looked up from germline, CDR1 is SGHRS and CDR2 is YFSETQ. The CDR3 has 15 residues. Trimming left V 4 bases short and J 0 bases short, with 14 bases between. The CDR3 nucleotides read TGCGCCAGCAGCCAGGTTGGGGGGAGCTCCTACGAGCAGTACTTC. It codes for CASSQVGGSSYEQYF.

DNA for the CDR3: TGTGCCAGCAGCCGGACTAGCGGTGAGCTTACGCAGTATTTT. It is translated as CASSRTSGELTQYF. The V call is TRBV7-9, the J call TRBJ2-3; 10 bases match TRBD2. The CDR3 is 14 amino acids. Germline loops: CDR1 SEHNR, CDR2 FQNEAQ (reference sequence). J gave up 8 bases and V 5 bases, and 7 bases lay outside the gene matches.

The chain couples TRBV7-2 to TRBJ2-7; 11 nucleotides match TRBD1. Germline-derived CDR1 and CDR2 are SGHTA and FQGNSA. The CDR3 is 14 amino acids. V shed 5 bases, J shed 7 bases, and the junction held 7 bases outside the gene matches. CDR3 DNA sequence: TGTGCCAGCAGCGGGGACAGGGGGGCCCGGGAGCAGTACTTC. Translation gives CASSGDRGAREQYF.

The chain is built from TRBV6-2 or TRBV6-3 and TRBJ2-3, with 10 bases aligning to TRBD1. There are 17 residues in the CDR3. The germline V gene has CDR1 MNHEY and CDR2 SVGEGT. The J segment lost 3 bases and the V segment lost 5 bases, leaving 11 bases of the junction unmatched. CDR3: CASSDRTGGKNTDTQYF. The CDR3 region has the DNA TGTGCCAGCAGTGACCGGACAGGGGGGAAAAATACAGATACGCAGTATTTT.

This CDR3 reads CASTIQAPYEQYF. The CDR3 DNA is TGTGCCAGCACTATTCAGGCCCCCTACGAGCAGTACTTC. The J gene is TRBJ2-7, the V gene TRBV5-8, with unresolved D. The CDR3 runs 13 residues. Germline loops: CDR1 SGHTS, CDR2 YDEGEE. Trimming removed 6 bases from V and 2 bases from J, with 12 bases in between.

This sequence joins TRBV20-1 and TRBJ2-1, with a possible D match to TRBD2 (5 bases). Germline CDR1 is DFQATT and CDR2 is SNEGSKA (reference sequence). The CDR3 is made up of 11 amino acids. Trimming removed 7 bases at V and 14 bases at J, with 18 bases between. The CDR3 region has the DNA TGCAGTGTAGCTCGCGAGACTACAAAGTTCTTC. The encoded protein is CSVARETTKFF.

This chain links TRBV7-9 with TRBJ1-6, with no clear D. Trimming removed 3 bases from V and 4 bases from J, with 7 bases in between. CDR1 SEHNR and CDR2 FQNEAQ come from the germline V gene (reference sequence). This CDR3 region has 14 residues. CDR3 sequence: CASSFSGYNSPLHF. The CDR3 DNA sequence: TGTGCCAGCAGCTTTAGTGGTTATAATTCACCCCTCCACTTT.